The 12 T cell receptor beta chains below all came from one sample that was sequenced in a study of CD8 T cells in Susac syndrome. RNA amounts of roughly 0.5 to 1 ug underwent reverse transcription with random hexamers. TCRdb analysed the immunoSEQ multiplex PCR reads with MiXCR anew, one entry per CDR3 protein. The table shows some 140,000 distinct CDR3 sequences, with about 95% occurring only once. The sequenced sample was CD8+ T cells from PBMCs. The receptors were sampled from a human donor with Susac syndrome.

The chain uses TRBV14 and TRBJ2-5; D ambiguous. There are 12 residues in the CDR3. Trimming shortened V by 3 bases and J by 4 bases, and 6 bases separated the two germline ends. Germline V gene lookup returns CDR1 SGHDN and CDR2 FVKESK. CDR3 residues: CASSHYLETQYF. CDR3 coding DNA: TGTGCCAGCAGCCACTACCTAGAGACCCAGTACTTC.

The gene calls are TRBV19 and TRBJ1-5; no clear D. Germline V gives CDR1 LNHDA, CDR2 SQIVND (reference sequence). V was clipped by 5 bases and J by 4 bases, with 12 bases between them. This CDR3 has 14 residues. The CDR3 DNA follows: TGTGCCAGTAGTTCGGCCGGACCTAATCAGCCCCAGCATTTT. Its translation is CASSSAGPNQPQHF.

The rearrangement links TRBV7-8 to TRBJ1-2; 7 bases are a match to TRBD1. From germline, CDR1 is SGHVS and CDR2 FQNEAQ. V lost 1 base to trimming and J lost 8 bases; unmatched junction nucleotides: 7. This CDR3 has 14 residues. This chain's CDR3 is CASSLVGRQGGYTF. CDR3 bases: TGTGCCAGCAGCTTAGTGGGGAGACAGGGCGGCTACACCTTC.

CDR3 protein: CASSYAVGGPGEQFF. The CDR3 region has the DNA TGTGCCAGCAGTTACGCGGTGGGAGGGCCCGGTGAGCAGTTCTTC. The gene calls are TRBV6-2 or TRBV6-3 and TRBJ2-1; 7 positions agree with TRBD2. Germline V CDR1 and CDR2: MNHEY, SVGEGT. Trimming took 2 bases from V and 9 from J; bases not matched to a gene: 10. The length of the CDR3 is 15 residues.

The V call is TRBV27, the J call TRBJ1-5, with unresolved D. Trimming removed 0 bases from V and 5 bases from J, with 11 bases in between. This CDR3 is built from 15 residues. Looked up from germline, CDR1 is MNHEY and CDR2 is SMNVEV (reference sequence). The CDR3 coding sequence is TGTGCCAGCAGTTTATCGCATGGGAGCGATCAGCCCCAGCATTTT. This sequence encodes CASSLSHGSDQPQHF.

The genes are TRBV3-1 and TRBJ2-7; 9 bases are shared with TRBD1. Germline V gives CDR1 LGHDT, CDR2 YNNKEL (reference sequence). The CDR3 length is 15 residues. Trimming at V came to 3 bases and at J to 6 bases, leaving 9 bases not matched to a gene. This chain's CDR3 is CASSHQTGGKGEQYF. In DNA, the CDR3 is TGTGCCAGCAGCCACCAGACAGGGGGAAAAGGCGAGCAGTACTTC.

The chain has TRBV24-1 and TRBJ1-5; D gene unclear. The V end lost 4 bases, the J end lost 0 bases, and 6 bases lay between the germline ends. The CDR3 spans 14 residues. Germline CDR1 KGHDR, CDR2 SFDVKD. In DNA form, the CDR3 reads TGTGCCACCAGTGAGGGGATTAGCAATCAGCCCCAGCATTTT. Its translation: CATSEGISNQPQHF.

The chain combines TRBV15 with TRBJ2-3; D could derive from TRBD1 or TRBD2 (6 bases each). V was pared by 2 bases and J by 0 bases, with 12 bases between. The CDR3 is 16 residues long. Germline V gene data show CDR1 as LNHNV and CDR2 as YYDKDF (reference sequence). CDR3 DNA sequence: TGTGCCACCAGCAGATTAGGGGGGACTAGCACAGATACGCAGTATTTT. This codes for CATSRLGGTSTDTQYF.

This clonotype appeared once. The chain uses TRBV15 and TRBJ2-2; D call uncertain. Germline CDR1 is LNHNV and CDR2 is YYDKDF (reference sequence). The CDR3 length is 17 residues. The ends were cut back, 0 bases at V and 0 bases at J, with 11 bases in the middle. This CDR3 reads CATSRDFGPPNTGELFF. CDR3 coding DNA: TGTGCCACCAGCAGAGATTTCGGCCCACCGAACACCGGGGAGCTGTTTTTT.

The gene calls are TRBV3-1 and TRBJ2-7; 9 bases are shared with TRBD2. V was pared by 3 bases and J by 0 bases, with 3 bases of the junction left unmatched. The CDR3 totals 15 residues. Germline CDR1 is LGHDT and CDR2 is YNNKEL (reference sequence). The CDR3: CASSQPAGGSYEQYF. For the CDR3, the DNA is TGTGCCAGCAGCCAGCCAGCGGGGGGCTCCTACGAGCAGTACTTC.

This rearrangement joins TRBV5-1 to TRBJ2-7; possible D gene TRBD1, 6 bases. The length of the CDR3 is 14 residues. Germline V gene lookup returns CDR1 SGHRS and CDR2 YFSETQ. Trimming removed 2 bases at V and 4 bases at J, with 13 bases between. CDR3 sequence: CASSFGDTLYEQYF. The CDR3 nucleotides read TGCGCCAGCAGCTTTGGGGACACTTTATACGAGCAGTACTTC.

V usage is TRBV6-2 or TRBV6-3 and J usage is TRBJ2-5; perhaps TRBD1 as D (6 bases). Per germline, CDR1 MNHEY and CDR2 SVGEGT. V was trimmed by 3 bases and J by 0 bases, leaving 11 bases between them. The CDR3 totals 15 residues. The CDR3 loop reads CASSYLRGHQETQYF. CDR3 nucleotide sequence: TGTGCCAGCAGTTATCTCAGGGGTCACCAAGAGACCCAGTACTTC.